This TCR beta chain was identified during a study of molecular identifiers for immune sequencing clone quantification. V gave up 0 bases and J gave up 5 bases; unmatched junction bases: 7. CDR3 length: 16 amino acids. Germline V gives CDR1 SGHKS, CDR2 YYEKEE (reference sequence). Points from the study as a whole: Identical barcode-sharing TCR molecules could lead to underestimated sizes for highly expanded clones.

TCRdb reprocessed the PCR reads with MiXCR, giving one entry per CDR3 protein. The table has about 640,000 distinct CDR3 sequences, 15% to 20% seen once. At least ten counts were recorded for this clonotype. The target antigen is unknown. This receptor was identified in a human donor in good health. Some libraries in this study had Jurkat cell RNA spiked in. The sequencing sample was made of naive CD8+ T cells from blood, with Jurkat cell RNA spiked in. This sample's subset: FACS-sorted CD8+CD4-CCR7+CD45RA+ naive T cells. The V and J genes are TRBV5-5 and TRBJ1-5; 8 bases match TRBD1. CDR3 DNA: TGTGCCAGCAGCTTGGCGGACAGGGCAATAGATCAGCCCCAGCATTTT. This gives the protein CASSLADRAIDQPQHF.